This TCR beta chain was captured in a study of blood T cells in healthy people across ages (dated by TCRdb to between 2014 and 2016). Study-level background: In model experiments, template switching captured roughly one uniquely barcoded TCR beta cDNA molecule for every two T cells. Age-related changes in TCR beta repertoire diversity were measured in the study by deep sequencing normalized with unique cDNA molecular identifiers. The donors were split into four age groups: young (average about 16 years), middle-aged (nearly 40), aged (roughly 65) and long-lived (roughly 88). Donors of different ages were randomly distributed across sequencing lanes to avoid experimental bias. The study analyzed two additional independent replicas of 1 million unique cDNA reads from the same blood draw for two donors, one aged 18 to 29 and one aged 80 or older.

The method behind the library was 5' RACE. Sequencing relied on an Illumina HiSeq 2500. The second PCR ran for roughly 6 to 11 cycles and used a J-beta primer mix along with a sample-barcoded 5' primer. A unique molecular identifier was introduced onto each TCR beta cDNA molecule by a template-switch 5' adaptor carrying 12 random nucleotides. Each sample yielded at least 3 million CDR3-containing paired-end reads. First-strand cDNA was synthesized from all RNA with the Mint cDNA synthesis kit, primed by a TRBC-specific oligonucleotide. After uracil-DNA glycosylase treatment, a first 18-cycle PCR used universal primers M1SS and BC2_uni_R on all cDNA. The authors' pipeline ran thus. For normalization, 1 million high-quality reads were randomly selected from each sample, with every read carrying a distinct molecular identifier. Reads sharing molecular identifiers were discarded rather than binned into consensus sequences. MiTCR, set to a Q25 quality threshold and the strictest error-elimination algorithm, was used for CDR3 identification, clonotype clustering and error correction. Lower-bound total TCR beta diversity was estimated with a nonparametric unseen species model using Euler transformation. Through fastp at Q25 and MiXCR, TCRdb rebuilt clones from the public reads, retaining in-frame beta chains. Rows with a matching CDR3 protein are joined into one entry that keeps the most common DNA and genes. These V and J calls rely on TCRdb rather than the paper's analysis. The sample table records about 1.7 million distinct CDR3 sequences; roughly 27% of these occur just once. Of the sample, about 7.7% is held by the ten largest clones.

The donors were a few dozen Caucasian individuals from Russia, aged 6 to 90 years, who were systemically healthy. Each donor gave approximately 9.4 milliliters of peripheral blood, drawn into EDTA-treated Vacutainer tubes. PBMCs were isolated by Ficoll-Paque density-gradient centrifugation, with at least 6 million obtained per sample. Total RNA was extracted from PBMCs with Trizol reagent, with at least 6 micrograms obtained per sample. Naive CD45RAhigh/CD27high T cell percentages were measured by flow cytometry on a PBMC aliquot from every donor. Based on the germline V gene, the CDR1 and CDR2 sequences are SGHRS and YFSETQ. The CDR3, from cysteine to phenylalanine, totals 15 residues. Left in the record is the CDR3 DNA by itself, 45 bases read in frame from the first base. The study at large found these results: Since profiling was done on bulk unsorted PBMCs, naive and antigen-experienced compartments could not be conclusively compared. Observed TCR beta diversity per million T cells fell roughly linearly with age, and a significant reduction was already apparent by age around 39. Compared with the aged group, the long-lived group had more naive CD4+ T cells, fewer expanded clones and increased TCR diversity, suggesting age selection. Estimates of total diversity based on one million sequenced T cells were regarded as lower bounds and as underestimates. Observed TCR beta diversity correlated strongly with the percentage of naive T cells measured by flow cytometry. The CMV infection status of donors was not known, potentially confounding age-related changes in expanded clonotypes.

Comment on this clonotype: Its antigen is currently not known. No base qualities exist here, and no much larger clone lies one base off it.

This receptor was obtained from a woman aged 30 to 39 in good health. Material: blood. The rearranged chain carries TRBV5-1 and TRBJ2-5; TRBD2 aligns with 10 central bases. With the DNA end fitting TRBJ2-7 better, the J assignment may be wrong. The DNA is as follows: TGCGCCAGCAGCTCCGAGCTAGCGGGGGTCTACGAGCAGTACTTC. Translated, this gives CASSSELAGVYEQYF.